This is a list of T cell receptor beta chains from one sample in a study of T cell changes during pregnancy in multiple sclerosis. Assay used: immunoSEQ multiplex PCR; TCRdb lists only in-frame clones, some missing. This sample carries under 75,000 clones, about 94% of them seen once, and the ten largest clones take roughly 3%. The sample was CD8+ T cells from peripheral blood mononuclear cells, taken in the second trimester of pregnancy. All receptors derive from a female donor with multiple sclerosis, enrolled in a pregnancy study. Both conserved end residues are part of each CDR3. Fields, in order: J gene, V gene, clone size, D gene, CDR3 DNA, CDR3 protein. A D gene is named only where the DNA matches it firmly. Only some rows state a clone size, as once, few, many or a class for expanded clones.

J: TRBJ2-7; V: TRBV5-1; size: -; D: TRBD1; DNA: TGCGCCAGCAGCTTGAAAGGACAGGGCTCCTACGAGCAGTACTTC; CDR3: CASSLKGQGSYEQYF
J: TRBJ2-1; V: TRBV5-1; size: -; D: -; DNA: TGCGCCAGCAGCGATGGTGGCTGGGCTCATGAGCAGTTCTTC; CDR3: CASSDGGWAHEQFF
J: TRBJ2-7; V: TRBV28; size: many; D: TRBD1; DNA: TGTGCCAGCAGTGTACAGGGGGATATAAGCTACGAGCAGTACTTC; CDR3: CASSVQGDISYEQYF
J: TRBJ1-3; V: TRBV5-5; size: -; D: TRBD1; DNA: TGTGCCAGCAGCGTCGGGACAGCCTCTGGAAACACCATATATTTT; CDR3: CASSVGTASGNTIYF
J: TRBJ2-7; V: TRBV5-1; size: -; D: TRBD1; DNA: TGCGCCAGCAGCTTGGGACAGGGGCTTAACGAGCAGTACTTC; CDR3: CASSLGQGLNEQYF
J: TRBJ2-4; V: TRBV21-1; size: -; D: -; DNA: TGTGCCAGCAGCAAAGTGGGCGTCGGGCGGGATGTTGGGCGAATAGCCAAAAACATTCAGTACTTC; CDR3: CASSKVGVGRDVGRIAKNIQYF
J: TRBJ2-2; V: TRBV2; size: -; D: -; DNA: TGTGCCAGCAGTGAAGTGTGGGGGGCCGGGGAGCTGTTTTTT; CDR3: CASSEVWGAGELFF
J: TRBJ2-1; V: TRBV29-1; size: -; D: -; DNA: TGCAGCGTTGAAATCCCAAGCCCAGGCAGCAATGAGCAGTTCTTC; CDR3: CSVEIPSPGSNEQFF
J: TRBJ1-2; V: TRBV21-1; size: -; D: -; DNA: TGTGCCAGCAGCAAAGAGGTAGTCAGGCAAGGCTACACCTTC; CDR3: CASSKEVVRQGYTF
J: TRBJ2-7; V: TRBV14; size: -; D: TRBD2; DNA: TGTGCCAGCAGCCAAGATGGTACTAGCGGAGGCTCCTACGAGCAGTACTTC; CDR3: CASSQDGTSGGSYEQYF
J: TRBJ2-7; V: TRBV9; size: -; D: TRBD1; DNA: TGTGCCAGCAGCCCCGGGGGACAGGGCCACGAGCAGTACTTC; CDR3: CASSPGGQGHEQYF
J: TRBJ2-2; V: TRBV7-3; size: -; D: TRBD2; DNA: TGTGCCCCGCGCTTTGGGACTAATCTCGGCGGGGAGCTGTTTTTT; CDR3: CAPRFGTNLGGELFF
J: TRBJ2-3; V: TRBV19; size: -; D: TRBD2; DNA: TGTGCCAGTAGTATGGGGTTGGGGCTAGCGGGAGATACGCAGTATTTT; CDR3: CASSMGLGLAGDTQYF
J: TRBJ2-1; V: TRBV29-1; size: few; D: TRBD1; DNA: TGCAGCGCTACAGGGGACAATGAGCAGTTCTTC; CDR3: CSATGDNEQFF
J: TRBJ1-1; V: TRBV25-1; size: once; D: TRBD1; DNA: TGTGCCAGCAGTGCGACAGGGAGGCGGATACAAGCTTTCTTT; CDR3: CASSATGRRIQAFF
J: TRBJ2-7; V: TRBV19; size: -; D: TRBD1; DNA: TGTGCCAGTAGCTACGGGACAGGGGGCAACTACGAGCAGTACTTC; CDR3: CASSYGTGGNYEQYF
J: TRBJ1-5; V: TRBV19; size: -; D: TRBD1; DNA: TGTGCCAGTAGTGCTCCGGGACAGGGGCCTCTAATGGAACCCCAGCATTTT; CDR3: CASSAPGQGPLMEPQHF
J: TRBJ2-3; V: TRBV4-1; size: -; D: TRBD2; DNA: TGCGCCAGCAGCCAAGGGTTACTAGCGGGAGGGTCCGGAGATACGCAGTATTTT; CDR3: CASSQGLLAGGSGDTQYF
J: TRBJ2-2; V: TRBV30; size: -; D: -; DNA: TGTGCCTGGAGCATGGAGACCGGGGAGCTGTTTTTT; CDR3: CAWSMETGELFF
J: TRBJ1-5; V: TRBV6-9; size: -; D: TRBD1; DNA: TGTGCCAGCAGTTCCCAACCGGGACAGGGTCGACGAACGCCGTGGCAGCCCCAGCATTTT; CDR3: CASSSQPGQGRRTPWQPQHF
J: TRBJ1-3; V: TRBV28; size: -; D: -; DNA: TGTGCCAGCAGTCCCACCGGGAACTCTGGAAACACCATATATTTT; CDR3: CASSPTGNSGNTIYF
J: TRBJ2-2; V: TRBV13; size: once; D: TRBD1; DNA: TGTGCCAGCAGCTTATATGTTTGGGACCAGGGGGCGACCGGGGAGCTGTTTTTT; CDR3: CASSLYVWDQGATGELFF
J: TRBJ1-5; V: TRBV5-6; size: -; D: TRBD1; DNA: TGTGCCAGCAGCTTTATGACAGGGGGTCAGCCCCAGCATTTT; CDR3: CASSFMTGGQPQHF
J: TRBJ1-1; V: TRBV27; size: -; D: -; DNA: TGTGCCAGCAGTTTATCGGAGCGGGGAGGGGCCACTGAAGCTTTCTTT; CDR3: CASSLSERGGATEAFF
J: TRBJ2-3; V: TRBV27; size: -; D: TRBD2; DNA: TGTGCCAGCAGTTCGGGACTAGACACAGATACGCAGTATTTT; CDR3: CASSSGLDTDTQYF
J: TRBJ2-7; V: TRBV5-4; size: -; D: TRBD1; DNA: TGTGCCAGCAGCTGGGGACAGGGGGGTTACTACGAGCAGTACTTC; CDR3: CASSWGQGGYYEQYF
J: TRBJ2-1; V: TRBV28; size: -; D: TRBD2; DNA: TGTGCCAGCAGCACGAACTACCCCGCACGGACTAGCGGGAGCCAAAGCTCCTACAATGAGCAGTTCTTC; CDR3: CASSTNYPARTSGSQSSYNEQFF
J: TRBJ2-7; V: TRBV27; size: -; D: TRBD1; DNA: TGTGCCAGCAGCCCCACAGGGGTGGTCGAGCAGTACTTC; CDR3: CASSPTGVVEQYF
J: TRBJ1-2; V: TRBV10-3; size: -; D: -; DNA: TGTGCCATCAGTGAGTCGGGCGCCGGCTATGGCTACACCTTC; CDR3: CAISESGAGYGYTF
J: TRBJ2-5; V: TRBV4-1; size: once; D: -; DNA: TGCGCCAGCAGCCAAATAGCCCAGGGCCAAGAGACCCAGTACTTC; CDR3: CASSQIAQGQETQYF
J: TRBJ2-7; V: TRBV19; size: -; D: -; DNA: TGTGCCAGCCGCGATCGGAACAGGGACTACGAGCAGTACTTC; CDR3: CASRDRNRDYEQYF
J: TRBJ2-7; V: TRBV9; size: -; D: -; DNA: TGTGCCAGCAGCCCCGGACAGCCCTACGAGCAGTACTTC; CDR3: CASSPGQPYEQYF
J: TRBJ2-1; V: TRBV19; size: -; D: -; DNA: TGTGCCAGTAGTACTGGAGTCTACAATGAGCAGTTCTTC; CDR3: CASSTGVYNEQFF
J: TRBJ1-2; V: TRBV6-1; size: once; D: -; DNA: TGTGCCAGCAGTGAAGGGCCGTCCTATGGCTACACCTTC; CDR3: CASSEGPSYGYTF
J: TRBJ2-7; V: TRBV19; size: -; D: -; DNA: TGTGCCAGTAGTGGCCAAGCCTACGAGCAGTACTTC; CDR3: CASSGQAYEQYF
J: TRBJ1-2; V: TRBV10-3; size: -; D: TRBD1; DNA: TGTGCCATCAGCGTGGACAGGGGGCAAAGAAGCTATGGCTACACCTTC; CDR3: CAISVDRGQRSYGYTF
J: TRBJ1-2; V: TRBV27; size: -; D: TRBD1; DNA: TGTGCCAGCAGTTTCATATTTACAGGGGAGGATGGCTACACCTTC; CDR3: CASSFIFTGEDGYTF
J: TRBJ2-3; V: TRBV2; size: -; D: -; DNA: TGTGCCAGCCCCTCAGATACGCAGTATTTT; CDR3: CASPSDTQYF
J: TRBJ1-4; V: TRBV27; size: -; D: -; DNA: TGTGCCAGCAGTCCCGCCGGTGGTATGCCGTTTTTT; CDR3: CASSPAGGMPFF
J: TRBJ2-1; V: TRBV19; size: -; D: -; DNA: TGTGCCAGTAGTAGTTCGGGGGTGGGCTACAATGAGCAGTTCTTC; CDR3: CASSSSGVGYNEQFF
J: TRBJ1-2; V: TRBV9; size: once; D: -; DNA: TGTGCCAGCAGCGGTATACATGGGCCCACCTATGGCTACACCTTC; CDR3: CASSGIHGPTYGYTF
J: TRBJ2-3; V: TRBV14; size: -; D: TRBD2; DNA: TGTGCCAGCAGCCTAGGGACTACCCTCACAGATACGCAGTATTTT; CDR3: CASSLGTTLTDTQYF
J: TRBJ2-7; V: TRBV10-3; size: -; D: -; DNA: TGTGCCAACGGAGCCACGGGGGATGTTAACGAGCAGTACTTC; CDR3: CANGATGDVNEQYF
J: TRBJ2-7; V: TRBV4-1; size: -; D: TRBD2; DNA: TGCGCCAGCAGCCAAACCGGGACTAGCGGGACCTACGAGCAGTACTTC; CDR3: CASSQTGTSGTYEQYF
J: TRBJ1-2; V: TRBV2; size: -; D: -; DNA: TGTGCCAGCAGTGACACCCACGGGACAATATATGGCTACACCTTC; CDR3: CASSDTHGTIYGYTF
J: TRBJ2-7; V: TRBV4-1; size: -; D: -; DNA: TGCGCCAGCAGCCAACAGGAGGGGATCCAGCAGTACTTC; CDR3: CASSQQEGIQQYF
J: TRBJ1-2; V: TRBV5-4; size: -; D: -; DNA: TGTGCCAGCAGCTTGGAAGTGACACAACACTATGGCTACACCTTC; CDR3: CASSLEVTQHYGYTF
J: TRBJ2-7; V: TRBV5-1; size: -; D: -; DNA: TGCGCCAGCAGCTCACTAGACTATCCCTACGAGCAGTACTTC; CDR3: CASSSLDYPYEQYF
J: TRBJ1-1; V: TRBV7-9; size: -; D: -; DNA: TGTGCCAGCAGCTTAACGGGGACTGAAGCTTTCTTT; CDR3: CASSLTGTEAFF
J: TRBJ1-1; V: TRBV7-8; size: -; D: -; DNA: TGTGCCAGCAGCTTAGAGCTGACGGGAGAAGCTTTCTTT; CDR3: CASSLELTGEAFF
J: TRBJ2-7; V: TRBV6-5; size: -; D: TRBD2; DNA: TGTGCCAGCAGTTACTTAGATAGCGGGGCCCCCTACGAGCAGTACTTC; CDR3: CASSYLDSGAPYEQYF
J: TRBJ2-1; V: TRBV7-6; size: -; D: TRBD1; DNA: TGTGCCAGCAGCCCTTCGAGACAGGGTCCCTACAATGAGCAGTTCTTC; CDR3: CASSPSRQGPYNEQFF
J: TRBJ2-7; V: TRBV6-5; size: -; D: TRBD2; DNA: TGTGCCAGCAGTAGCGGGGGCACCTACGAGCAGTACTTC; CDR3: CASSSGGTYEQYF